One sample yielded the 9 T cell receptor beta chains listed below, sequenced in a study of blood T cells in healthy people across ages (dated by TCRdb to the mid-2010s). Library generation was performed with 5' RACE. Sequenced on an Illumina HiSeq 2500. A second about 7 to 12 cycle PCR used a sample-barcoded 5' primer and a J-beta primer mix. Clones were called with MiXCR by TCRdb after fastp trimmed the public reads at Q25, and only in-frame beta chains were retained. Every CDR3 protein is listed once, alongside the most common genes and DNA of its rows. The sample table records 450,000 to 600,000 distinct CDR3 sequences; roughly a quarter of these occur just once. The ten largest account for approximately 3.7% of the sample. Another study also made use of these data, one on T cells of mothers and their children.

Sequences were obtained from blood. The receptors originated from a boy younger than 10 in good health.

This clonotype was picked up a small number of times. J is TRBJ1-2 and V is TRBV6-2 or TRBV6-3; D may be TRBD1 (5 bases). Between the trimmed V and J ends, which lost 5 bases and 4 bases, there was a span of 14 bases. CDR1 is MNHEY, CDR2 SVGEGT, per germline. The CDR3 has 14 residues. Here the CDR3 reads CASSKRGGTYGYTF. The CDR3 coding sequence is TGTGCCAGCAGTAAACGGGGAGGGACCTATGGCTACACCTTC.

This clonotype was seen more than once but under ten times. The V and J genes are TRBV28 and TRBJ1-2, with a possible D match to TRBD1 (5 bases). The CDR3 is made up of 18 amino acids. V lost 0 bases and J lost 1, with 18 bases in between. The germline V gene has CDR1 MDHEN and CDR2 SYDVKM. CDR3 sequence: CASSLCDCGDGINYGYTF. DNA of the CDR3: TGTGCCAGCAGTTTATGCGATTGTGGGGACGGAATTAACTATGGCTACACCTTC.

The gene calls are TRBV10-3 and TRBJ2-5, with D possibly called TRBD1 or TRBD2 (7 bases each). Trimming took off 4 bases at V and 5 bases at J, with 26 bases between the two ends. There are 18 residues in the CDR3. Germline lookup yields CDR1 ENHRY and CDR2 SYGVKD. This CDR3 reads CAISGVARGGRLPETQYF. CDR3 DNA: TGTGCCATCAGTGGGGTCGCCAGGGGGGGAAGACTTCCCGAGACCCAGTACTTC.

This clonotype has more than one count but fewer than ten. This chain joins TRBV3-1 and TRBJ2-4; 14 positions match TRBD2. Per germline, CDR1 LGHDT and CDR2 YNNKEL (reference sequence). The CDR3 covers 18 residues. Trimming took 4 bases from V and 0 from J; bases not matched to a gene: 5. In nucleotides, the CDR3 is TGTGCCAGCAGCCGGACTAGCGGGGGGTCCCTAGCCAAAAACATTCAGTACTTC. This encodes CASSRTSGGSLAKNIQYF.

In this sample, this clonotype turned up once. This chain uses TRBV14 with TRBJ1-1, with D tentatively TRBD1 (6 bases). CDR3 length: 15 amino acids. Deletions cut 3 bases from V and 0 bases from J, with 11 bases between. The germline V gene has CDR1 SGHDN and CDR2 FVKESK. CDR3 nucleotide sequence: TGTGCCAGCAGCCACAGGGGCGATGTGAACACTGAAGCTTTCTTT. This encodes CASSHRGDVNTEAFF.

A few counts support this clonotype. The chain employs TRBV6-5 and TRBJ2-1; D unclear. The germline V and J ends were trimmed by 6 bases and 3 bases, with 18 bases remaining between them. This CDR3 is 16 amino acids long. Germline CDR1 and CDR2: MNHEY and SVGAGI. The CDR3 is CASSPRAFADYNEQFF. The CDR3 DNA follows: TGTGCCAGCAGCCCAAGGGCCTTTGCGGACTACAATGAGCAGTTCTTC.

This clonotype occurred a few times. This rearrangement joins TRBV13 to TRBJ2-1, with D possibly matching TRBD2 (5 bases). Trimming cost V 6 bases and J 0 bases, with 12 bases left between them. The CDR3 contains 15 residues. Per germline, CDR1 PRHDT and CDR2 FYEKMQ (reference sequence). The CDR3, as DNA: TGTGCCAGCAGACCGCGGCTAGCCTCCTACAATGAGCAGTTCTTC. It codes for CASRPRLASYNEQFF.

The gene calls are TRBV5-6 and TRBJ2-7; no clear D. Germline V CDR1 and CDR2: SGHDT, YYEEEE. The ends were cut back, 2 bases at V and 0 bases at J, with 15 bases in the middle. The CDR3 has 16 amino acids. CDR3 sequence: CASSLRSRSSSYEQYF. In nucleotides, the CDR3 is TGTGCCAGCAGCTTACGCTCCAGGTCAAGCTCCTACGAGCAGTACTTC.

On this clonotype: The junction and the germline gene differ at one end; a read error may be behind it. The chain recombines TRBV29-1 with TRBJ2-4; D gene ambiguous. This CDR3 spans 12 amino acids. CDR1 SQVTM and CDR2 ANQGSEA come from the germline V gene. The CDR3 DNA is TGCAACGTTGAAGGACCGACCACTATTCAGTACTTC. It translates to CNVEGPTTIQYF. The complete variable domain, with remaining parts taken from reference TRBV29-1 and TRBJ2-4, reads SAVISQKPSRDICQRGTSLTIQCQVDSQVTMMFWYRQQPGQSLTLIATANQGSEATYESGFVIDKFPISRPNLTFSTLTVSNMSPEDSSIYLCNVEGPTTIQYFGAGTRLSVL.